The 13 T cell receptor beta chains below come from one sample, sequenced in a study of T-cell reconstitution after alpha-beta-depleted transplantation in children. Unique molecular identifiers tagged the TCRbeta library. Using its own MiXCR run on the PCR reads, TCRdb lists one record per CDR3 protein. The profile covers 300,000 or so distinct CDR3 sequences, with around 25% appearing a single time and approximately 11% taken by the ten largest. The sequencing here drew on PBMCs, mostly from graft donor cells, taken 180 days after TCRalphabeta/CD19-depleted stem cell transplant. These receptors originate from a male patient younger than 18 who had a stem cell transplant for acute lymphoblastic leukemia, so the T cells may come from the graft donor.

CDR3 sequence: CASSFRTGASNSPLHF. DNA for the CDR3: TGCGCCAGCAGCTTTCGCACCGGGGCCTCAAATTCACCCCTCCACTTT. The rearrangement links TRBV5-1 to TRBJ1-6; D is perhaps TRBD1 (5 bases). Trimming took 2 bases from V and 7 from J, leaving 16 bases between them. CDR3 length equals 16 residues. Per germline, CDR1 SGHRS and CDR2 YFSETQ.

V is TRBV7-3 and J is TRBJ2-1, with 11 bases identical to TRBD2. The V gene's germline CDR1 is SGHTA and CDR2 FQGTGA. The CDR3 loop spans 15 amino acids. The J segment lost 7 bases and the V segment lost 6 bases, leaving 8 bases of the junction unmatched. The CDR3, as DNA: TGTGCCAGCAGAATACTAGCGGGAGAAACAAATGAGCAGTTCTTC. Its protein is CASRILAGETNEQFF.

The rearrangement links TRBV7-9 to TRBJ2-1, with 8 bases lining up with TRBD2. The CDR3 length is 15 residues. Trimming removed 6 bases from V and 7 bases from J; junction bases left unmatched: 11. The germline V gene has CDR1 SEHNR and CDR2 FQNEAQ (reference sequence). The CDR3 bases are TGTGCCAGCAGGAGAGCGCGGGAGGCTCGAAATGAGCAGTTCTTC. It encodes CASRRAREARNEQFF.

The chain uses TRBV7-2 and TRBJ1-4, with 9 bases fitting TRBD1. The CDR3 is 15 amino acids. Germline CDR1 SGHTA, CDR2 FQGNSA. J was trimmed by 5 bases and V by 5 bases; bases with no gene match: 6. CDR3 nucleotides: TGTGCCAGCAGCGCCAGACAGGGGGTGAATGAAAAACTGTTTTTT. This gives the protein CASSARQGVNEKLFF. The whole variable domain, filled in from reference TRBV7-2 and TRBJ1-4, reads GAGVSQSPSNKVTEKGKDVELRCDPISGHTALYWYRQSLGQGLEFLIYFQGNSAPDKSGLPSDRFSAERTGGSVSTLTIQRTQQEDSAVYLCASSARQGVNEKLFFGSGTQLSVL.

This clonotype was seen only a few times. The V call is TRBV4-1, the J call TRBJ2-2, with unresolved D. Germline assignment: CDR1 MGHRA and CDR2 YSYEKL. V lost 1 base to trimming and J lost 4 bases, with 4 bases between them. This CDR3 is built from 13 residues. The CDR3 DNA follows: TGCGCCAGCAGCCAAGTCGCCACCGGGGAGCTGTTTTTT. As protein: CASSQVATGELFF.

The rearrangement joins TRBV12-3 or TRBV12-4 to TRBJ1-5, with D possibly being TRBD1 (5 bases). Trimming removed 5 bases from V and 0 bases from J, with 14 bases in between. The CDR3 loop spans 16 amino acids. The CDR3 nucleotides are TGTGCCAGCAGTGGGGGTAGGGTGAATAGCAATCAGCCCCAGCATTTT. Residues: CASSGGRVNSNQPQHF.

The rearrangement joins TRBV11-2 to TRBJ1-1; D unresolved. V was pared by 0 bases and J by 1 base, with 9 bases between. Germline values: CDR1 SGHAT, CDR2 FQNNGV. CDR3 length: 15 amino acids. The CDR3: CASSLDRTGNTEAFF. As DNA, the CDR3 is TGTGCCAGCAGCTTAGATAGGACCGGGAACACTGAAGCTTTCTTT.

This clonotype has a handful of counts. The chain links TRBV29-1 to TRBJ1-2, with a possible D match to TRBD1 (5 bases). CDR1 and CDR2 (germline): SQVTM, ANQGSEA. V was trimmed by 4 bases and J by 7 bases, leaving 10 bases between them. The CDR3 extends over 11 amino acids. CDR3 amino acids: CSVVRDRGYTF. The DNA of the CDR3 is TGCAGCGTTGTTAGGGACCGTGGCTACACCTTC.

The rearrangement joins TRBV6-5 to TRBJ2-1; D is possibly TRBD1 (6 bases). Looked up from germline, CDR1 is MNHEY and CDR2 is SVGAGI. The V end lost 4 bases, the J end lost 1 base, and 11 bases lay between the germline ends. This CDR3 is 15 amino acids long. The CDR3 here is CASSSRTVSYNEQFF. Written as DNA, the CDR3 is TGTGCCAGCAGTTCCCGGACAGTGTCCTACAATGAGCAGTTCTTC.

The table lists this clonotype with a few counts. The gene calls are TRBV6-1 and TRBJ2-7; D possibly corresponds to TRBD2 (5 bases). V dropped 5 bases and J dropped 6 bases, with 8 bases sitting between them. Germline CDR1 reads MNHNS; CDR2 reads SASEGT. This CDR3 is 11 amino acids long. Here the CDR3 reads CASSRTGEQYF. The CDR3 DNA reads as TGTGCCAGCAGTAGGACTGGCGAGCAGTACTTC.

The chain recombines TRBV13 with TRBJ2-7; 9 positions match TRBD2. V trimming: 4 bases; J trimming: 0 bases; junction bases outside the gene matches: 7. Germline V gives CDR1 PRHDT, CDR2 FYEKMQ (reference sequence). The CDR3 totals 16 residues. The CDR3 loop is CASSSLAGEISYEQYF. In nucleotides, the CDR3 is TGTGCCAGCAGCTCGTTAGCGGGAGAAATCTCCTACGAGCAGTACTTC.

This clonotype has only a few counts. The rearrangement uses TRBV10-2 and TRBJ2-1; D remains ambiguous. Trimming shortened V by 4 bases and J by 5 bases, and 3 bases separated the two germline ends. The CDR3 loop spans 11 amino acids. Germline V CDR1 and CDR2: WSHSY, SAAADI. The CDR3 spells CASSGHNEQFF. In nucleotides, the CDR3 is TGCGCCAGCAGTGGACACAATGAGCAGTTCTTC.

The CDR3 loop is CASSISGRTDTQYF. CDR3 coding DNA: TGTGCCAGTAGTATATCAGGACGCACAGATACGCAGTATTTT. The rearrangement joins TRBV19 to TRBJ2-3; no definite D call. The V gene's germline CDR1 is LNHDA and CDR2 SQIVND (reference sequence). The V end was cut by 2 bases, the J end by 1 base, with 7 bases between. The CDR3 loop spans 14 amino acids. The variable domain in full, completed from reference TRBV19 and TRBJ2-3, reads DGGITQSPKYLFRKEGQNVTLSCEQNLNHDAMYWYRQDPGQGLRLIYYSQIVNDFQKGDIAEGYSVSREKKESFPLTVTSAQKNPTAFYLCASSISGRTDTQYFGPGTRLTVL.